The 8 T cell receptor beta chains in this list originate from one sample, sequenced in a study of blood T cell repertoires in COVID-19. Sequencing was performed with immunoSEQ multiplex PCR; in TCRdb, only in-frame clones are kept and a portion is missing. The table lists about 250,000 clones, 85% of them singletons. The sequenced material came from PBMCs or T cells enriched from blood (not recorded which). Receptor source: a woman between 50 and 59 years old with acute COVID-19.

The genes are TRBV5-4 and TRBJ2-3; TRBD1 matches 7 bases. The CDR3 runs to 15 residues. The V segment lost 0 bases and the J segment 1 base; nucleotides outside the gene matches: 2. Germline V gene data show CDR1 as SGHNT and CDR2 as YYREEE (reference sequence). The CDR3 DNA reads TGTGCCAGCAGCTTGGACAGGGGCGGCACAGATACGCAGTATTTT. It is translated as CASSLDRGGTDTQYF. Using reference TRBV5-4 and TRBJ2-3 for the parts outside the CDR3, the full variable domain is ETGVTQSPTHLIKTRGQQVTLRCSSQSGHNTVSWYQQALGQGPQFIFQYYREEENGRGNFPPRFSGLQFPNYSSELNVNALELDDSALYLCASSLDRGGTDTQYFGPGTRLTVL.

The rearrangement links TRBV12-3 or TRBV12-4 to TRBJ1-6, with unresolved D. The CDR3 spans 12 residues. V shed 3 bases and J shed 11 bases, with 8 bases lying between them. The CDR3 region is CASSFALAPLHF. CDR3 in DNA: TGTGCCAGCAGTTTCGCCTTAGCACCCCTCCACTTT.

J is TRBJ1-1 and V is TRBV7-9; TRBD1 might be the D (6 bases). V was cut by 5 bases and J by 5 bases, with 15 bases left in between. Per the germline V gene, CDR1 is SEHNR and CDR2 is FQNEAQ (reference sequence). This CDR3 has 14 amino acids. The CDR3 spells CASSPETGFTEAFF. The CDR3 DNA sequence: TGTGCCAGCAGCCCGGAGACAGGATTTACTGAAGCTTTCTTT.

The chain carries TRBV10-3 and TRBJ2-3; 9 bases line up with TRBD2. The V segment lost 6 bases and the J segment 6 bases; nucleotides outside the gene matches: 4. This CDR3 region has 13 residues. From germline, CDR1 is ENHRY and CDR2 SYGVKD. CDR3 DNA: TGTGCCATCAGGCTAGCGGGGAGTGATACGCAGTATTTT. It encodes CAIRLAGSDTQYF.

V gene TRBV4-3 combines with J gene TRBJ1-6; D is unclear. The CDR3 has 17 residues. With 0 bases removed from V and 9 bases from J, the gap between germline ends came to 18 bases. Per germline, CDR1 LGHNA and CDR2 YSLEER. In DNA, the CDR3 is TGCGCCAGCAGCCAAGATCCCGGCACATTCGCGGGTTCACCCCTCCACTTT. Translated, it gives CASSQDPGTFAGSPLHF.

The chain carries TRBV2 and TRBJ1-2, with 11 bases matching TRBD1. The V and J ends lost 11 bases and 5 bases, in that order; junction bases with no gene match: 13. The CDR3 sequence is 15 residues long. The germline CDR1 and CDR2 sequences are SNHLY and FYNNEI. CDR3 protein: CASGTGGIRGYGYTF. CDR3 coding DNA: TGTGCCTCCGGGACAGGGGGAATTAGGGGATATGGCTACACCTTC.

With respect to this clone: The junction departs from germline at one end; a sequencing error may be responsible. This chain uses TRBV11-2 with TRBJ2-7, with 7 bases aligning to TRBD1. CDR1 is SGHAT and CDR2 is FQNNGV in the germline V gene. The CDR3 is 14 residues long. The CDR3 protein is CASSSRDSFYEQCF. Here the CDR3 DNA reads TGTGCCAGCAGTTCCCGGGACAGCTTCTACGAGCAGTGCTTC. The whole variable domain, filled in from reference TRBV11-2 and TRBJ2-7, reads EAGVAQSPRYKIIEKRQSVAFWCNPISGHATLYWYQQILGQGPKLLIQFQNNGVVDDSQLPKDRFSAERLKGVDSTLKIQPAKLEDSAVYLCASSSRDSFYEQCFGPGTRLTVT.

The genes are TRBV2 and TRBJ1-3, with D perhaps matching TRBD1 (6 bases). CDR1 is SNHLY, CDR2 FYNNEI, per germline. Trimming pared 7 bases from V and 2 bases from J, leaving 12 bases between. This CDR3 is built from 14 residues. The CDR3 nucleotides read TGTGCCAGCACCCCGGACAGTGCTGGAAACACCATATATTTT. Encoded protein: CASTPDSAGNTIYF.